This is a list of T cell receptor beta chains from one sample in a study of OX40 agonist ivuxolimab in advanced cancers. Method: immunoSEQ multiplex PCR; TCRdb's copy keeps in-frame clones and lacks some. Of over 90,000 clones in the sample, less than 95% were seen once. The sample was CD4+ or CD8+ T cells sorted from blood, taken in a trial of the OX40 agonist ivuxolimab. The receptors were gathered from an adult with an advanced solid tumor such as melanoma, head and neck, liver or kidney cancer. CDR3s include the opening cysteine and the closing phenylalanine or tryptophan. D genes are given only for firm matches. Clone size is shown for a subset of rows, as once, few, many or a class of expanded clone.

CDR3nt: TGTGCCAGCAGCCGTGTTCAAGGGGTGGGCAACAATCAGCCCCAGCATTTT
CDR3aa: CASSRVQGVGNNQPQHF
d_gene: NA
j_gene: TRBJ1-5
abundance: NA
v_gene: TRBV11-2

CDR3nt: TGTGCCAGCTCACCACCGATGGGGGGCACAGATACGCAGTATTTT
CDR3aa: CASSPPMGGTDTQYF
d_gene: NA
j_gene: TRBJ2-3
abundance: NA
v_gene: TRBV18

CDR3nt: TGTGCCAGCAGCTTAGGGGGTAGGGGGAGAATAGGGAGTCTGTATGGCTACACCTTC
CDR3aa: CASSLGGRGRIGSLYGYTF
d_gene: NA
j_gene: TRBJ1-2
abundance: NA
v_gene: TRBV7-2

CDR3nt: TGTGCCAGCAGTCTTCGCGGTGGATTCCGGGAGACCCAGTACTTC
CDR3aa: CASSLRGGFRETQYF
d_gene: NA
j_gene: TRBJ2-5
abundance: NA
v_gene: TRBV11-1

CDR3nt: TGTGCCAGCAGTTCCGCAACAGATACGCAGTATTTT
CDR3aa: CASSSATDTQYF
d_gene: NA
j_gene: TRBJ2-3
abundance: NA
v_gene: TRBV28

CDR3nt: TGCGCCAGCAGCCTGGACAGGGGCTTCTACGAGCAGTACTTC
CDR3aa: CASSLDRGFYEQYF
d_gene: TRBD1
j_gene: TRBJ2-7
abundance: NA
v_gene: TRBV5-4

CDR3nt: TGCAGCGCCTGGACCGGGACAGGGCTGTACGAGCAGTACTTC
CDR3aa: CSAWTGTGLYEQYF
d_gene: TRBD1
j_gene: TRBJ2-7
abundance: NA
v_gene: TRBV29-1

CDR3nt: TGTGCCTGGAGGGAGTCCTCTACAGTCGAGCAGTACTTC
CDR3aa: CAWRESSTVEQYF
d_gene: NA
j_gene: TRBJ2-7
abundance: NA
v_gene: TRBV30

CDR3nt: TGTGCCAGCAGTACAGGGCATGGCCACACCTTC
CDR3aa: CASSTGHGHTF
d_gene: NA
j_gene: TRBJ1-2
abundance: NA
v_gene: TRBV28

CDR3nt: TGCGCCAGCAGCCCAGGGCAAACTGCAACTAATGAAAAACTGTTTTTT
CDR3aa: CASSPGQTATNEKLFF
d_gene: NA
j_gene: TRBJ1-4
abundance: NA
v_gene: TRBV5-1

CDR3nt: TGTGCCAGCAGTTTGGCCGACAGGGCTCGCACTGAAGCTTTCTTT
CDR3aa: CASSLADRARTEAFF
d_gene: TRBD1
j_gene: TRBJ1-1
abundance: NA
v_gene: TRBV28

CDR3nt: TGTGCCAGCAGCCTTAGCCAGGGGAACACTGAAGCTTTCTTT
CDR3aa: CASSLSQGNTEAFF
d_gene: NA
j_gene: TRBJ1-1
abundance: NA
v_gene: TRBV7-9

CDR3nt: TGTGCCAGCAGCTTAGCGCAGGGCAGGTTGGCCTTGACCCAGTACTTC
CDR3aa: CASSLAQGRLALTQYF
d_gene: NA
j_gene: TRBJ2-5
abundance: NA
v_gene: TRBV7-2

CDR3nt: TGTGCCAGCAGCCCCCGGGAGAGGAGCTATGGCTACACCTTC
CDR3aa: CASSPRERSYGYTF
d_gene: NA
j_gene: TRBJ1-2
abundance: once
v_gene: TRBV7-2

CDR3nt: TGTGCCAGCAGCCAAATCCCAGGGACATCCAAAAACATTCAGTACTTC
CDR3aa: CASSQIPGTSKNIQYF
d_gene: NA
j_gene: TRBJ2-4
abundance: NA
v_gene: TRBV4-2

CDR3nt: TGTGCCAGCCGCTCGGGGGGGATCGATGCCGGGGAGCTGTTTTTT
CDR3aa: CASRSGGIDAGELFF
d_gene: TRBD2
j_gene: TRBJ2-2
abundance: NA
v_gene: TRBV28

CDR3nt: TGTGCCAGCAGCTTAGGAGGCTGGCAAGAGACCCAGTACTTC
CDR3aa: CASSLGGWQETQYF
d_gene: NA
j_gene: TRBJ2-5
abundance: NA
v_gene: TRBV7-2

CDR3nt: TGCGCCAGCAGCCAAGCGTCACAGGGAGGGAACTATGGCTACACCTTC
CDR3aa: CASSQASQGGNYGYTF
d_gene: NA
j_gene: TRBJ1-2
abundance: NA
v_gene: TRBV4-3

CDR3nt: TGTGCCAGCTCATCTACCTCGACTAGCGGGAACCCCATAGGGCCCTACGAGCAGTACTTC
CDR3aa: CASSSTSTSGNPIGPYEQYF
d_gene: TRBD2
j_gene: TRBJ2-7
abundance: NA
v_gene: TRBV18

CDR3nt: TGTGCCAGCAGCGAGCAGGGGCCCTCCTCTGGAAACACCATATATTTT
CDR3aa: CASSEQGPSSGNTIYF
d_gene: NA
j_gene: TRBJ1-3
abundance: NA
v_gene: TRBV9

CDR3nt: TGTGCCAGTAGCACACAGAAAGGAAATGAAAAACTGTTTTTT
CDR3aa: CASSTQKGNEKLFF
d_gene: NA
j_gene: TRBJ1-4
abundance: NA
v_gene: TRBV19

CDR3nt: TGCAGCGTTGGCGGGACTCTGAACACTGAAGCTTTCTTT
CDR3aa: CSVGGTLNTEAFF
d_gene: NA
j_gene: TRBJ1-1
abundance: NA
v_gene: TRBV29-1

CDR3nt: TGTGCCAGCAGTTCTGGACAGGGCTGGCTCGAGCAGTACTTC
CDR3aa: CASSSGQGWLEQYF
d_gene: TRBD1
j_gene: TRBJ2-7
abundance: NA
v_gene: TRBV28

CDR3nt: TGTGCCAGCAGCTCTCACAGGTTCCGGTATGGCTACACCTTC
CDR3aa: CASSSHRFRYGYTF
d_gene: NA
j_gene: TRBJ1-2
abundance: NA
v_gene: TRBV7-2

CDR3nt: TGCGCCAGCAGCCAAGAGTGGGAGGGGGGCCTCCTGAACACTGAAGCTTTCTTT
CDR3aa: CASSQEWEGGLLNTEAFF
d_gene: NA
j_gene: TRBJ1-1
abundance: NA
v_gene: TRBV4-3

CDR3nt: TGTGCCAGCCGACTAGGACTAGCGGCCCCCTCCCAAGGGTACAATGAGCAGTTCTTC
CDR3aa: CASRLGLAAPSQGYNEQFF
d_gene: TRBD2
j_gene: TRBJ2-1
abundance: once
v_gene: TRBV7-8

CDR3nt: TGTGCCAGCCTACCGGACAGGGGTACTGAAGCTTTCTTT
CDR3aa: CASLPDRGTEAFF
d_gene: TRBD1
j_gene: TRBJ1-1
abundance: few
v_gene: TRBV2

CDR3nt: TGTGCCATCAGGCCAGAGTTGCCCGGGACTACCTATAATTCACCCTTCCACTTT
CDR3aa: CAIRPELPGTTYNSPFHF
d_gene: NA
j_gene: TRBJ1-6
abundance: once
v_gene: TRBV10-3

CDR3nt: TGCGCCAGCAGCTTGGCCCTCGGGACTAGCGCTTCAGATACGCAGTATTTT
CDR3aa: CASSLALGTSASDTQYF
d_gene: TRBD2
j_gene: TRBJ2-3
abundance: NA
v_gene: TRBV5-1

CDR3nt: TGCGCCAGCAGCTTGGAGGGCGGAAGAAACTACGAGCAGTACTTC
CDR3aa: CASSLEGGRNYEQYF
d_gene: NA
j_gene: TRBJ2-7
abundance: NA
v_gene: TRBV5-1

CDR3nt: TGCAGCGTTGGTCTCGGGGGCTACACCTTC
CDR3aa: CSVGLGGYTF
d_gene: NA
j_gene: TRBJ1-2
abundance: NA
v_gene: TRBV29-1

CDR3nt: TGTGCCAGCAGCTTAATTTCGGGGGGGGGAGAGCAGTACTTC
CDR3aa: CASSLISGGGEQYF
d_gene: TRBD2
j_gene: TRBJ2-7
abundance: NA
v_gene: TRBV7-2

CDR3nt: TGCGCCAGCAGCTTGACAGGTAATCAGCCCCAGCATTTT
CDR3aa: CASSLTGNQPQHF
d_gene: NA
j_gene: TRBJ1-5
abundance: NA
v_gene: TRBV5-1

CDR3nt: TGTGCCAGCAGCGACTACAGGGGAAGGGCAGCTTTCTTT
CDR3aa: CASSDYRGRAAFF
d_gene: TRBD1
j_gene: TRBJ1-1
abundance: NA
v_gene: TRBV11-2

CDR3nt: TGTGCCAGCACCATTGGTGACTCCTACGAGCAGTACTTC
CDR3aa: CASTIGDSYEQYF
d_gene: NA
j_gene: TRBJ2-7
abundance: NA
v_gene: TRBV7-9

CDR3nt: TGTGCCAGCAGCTTGGAAGGTTTTGCTGGAAACACCATATATTTT
CDR3aa: CASSLEGFAGNTIYF
d_gene: NA
j_gene: TRBJ1-3
abundance: NA
v_gene: TRBV5-5

CDR3nt: TGTGCCAGCTCACCATTCGACAGGGGCTTGACCTACGAGCAGTACTTC
CDR3aa: CASSPFDRGLTYEQYF
d_gene: TRBD1
j_gene: TRBJ2-7
abundance: NA
v_gene: TRBV18

CDR3nt: TGTGCCAGCAGCCGCGGGGGGGTAGCCTTCGGCACAGATACGCAGTATTTT
CDR3aa: CASSRGGVAFGTDTQYF
d_gene: TRBD2
j_gene: TRBJ2-3
abundance: NA
v_gene: TRBV9

CDR3nt: TGTGCCAGCAGTCGGCCGGGACTAGCGGGCGCAGATACGCAGTATTTT
CDR3aa: CASSRPGLAGADTQYF
d_gene: TRBD2
j_gene: TRBJ2-3
abundance: NA
v_gene: TRBV7-2

CDR3nt: TGTGCCAGCAGACGGCAGGGGTCCTATGGCTACACCTTC
CDR3aa: CASRRQGSYGYTF
d_gene: NA
j_gene: TRBJ1-2
abundance: NA
v_gene: TRBV27

CDR3nt: TGTGCCAGCAGTTTGGGGTGGGATGGCTACACCTTC
CDR3aa: CASSLGWDGYTF
d_gene: NA
j_gene: TRBJ1-2
abundance: NA
v_gene: TRBV28

CDR3nt: TGTGCCAGCAGCACGGGACTAGCGGGGAACATTCAGTACTTC
CDR3aa: CASSTGLAGNIQYF
d_gene: TRBD2
j_gene: TRBJ2-4
abundance: NA
v_gene: TRBV9

CDR3nt: TGCGCCAGCAGTGAGGCTAGAGGGTCGGAAAAACTGTTTTTT
CDR3aa: CASSEARGSEKLFF
d_gene: NA
j_gene: TRBJ1-4
abundance: once
v_gene: TRBV10-1

CDR3nt: TGTGCCAGCAGTTACGGCCGGGGGTTCGTCACTGAAGCTTTCTTT
CDR3aa: CASSYGRGFVTEAFF
d_gene: NA
j_gene: TRBJ1-1
abundance: NA
v_gene: TRBV6-6

CDR3nt: TGCGCCAGCAGCCCCGTGGTGGGAGGGACAGATACGCAGTATTTT
CDR3aa: CASSPVVGGTDTQYF
d_gene: TRBD2
j_gene: TRBJ2-3
abundance: NA
v_gene: TRBV5-1

CDR3nt: TGTGCCAGCAGTGATGTGAACATTCAGTACTTC
CDR3aa: CASSDVNIQYF
d_gene: NA
j_gene: TRBJ2-4
abundance: NA
v_gene: TRBV2

CDR3nt: TGTGCCTGGAGGAGAGACAGATTTGAAGCTTTCTTT
CDR3aa: CAWRRDRFEAFF
d_gene: NA
j_gene: TRBJ1-1
abundance: NA
v_gene: TRBV30

CDR3nt: TGTGCCAGCAGCACCCTGTATGGGGCAGGAACTAATGAAAAACTGTTTTTT
CDR3aa: CASSTLYGAGTNEKLFF
d_gene: NA
j_gene: TRBJ1-4
abundance: NA
v_gene: TRBV7-2

CDR3nt: TGTGCCAGTATTCCCCGGGGGCTAGGAAACACCATATATTTT
CDR3aa: CASIPRGLGNTIYF
d_gene: NA
j_gene: TRBJ1-3
abundance: NA
v_gene: TRBV14

CDR3nt: TGTGCCATCAGTGAAGTAATAGAGACCCAGTACTTC
CDR3aa: CAISEVIETQYF
d_gene: NA
j_gene: TRBJ2-5
abundance: NA
v_gene: TRBV10-3

CDR3nt: TGTGCCAGCAGCTTCCTCCGAACTAGCGGGGCCACTTACAATGAGCAGTTCTTC
CDR3aa: CASSFLRTSGATYNEQFF
d_gene: TRBD2
j_gene: TRBJ2-1
abundance: once
v_gene: TRBV13

CDR3nt: TGTGCCATCACATTGACAGGGGACTATGGCTACACCTTC
CDR3aa: CAITLTGDYGYTF
d_gene: TRBD1
j_gene: TRBJ1-2
abundance: once
v_gene: TRBV10-3

CDR3nt: TGTGCCAGCAGCGAACGGGACGGCTCCTACAATGAGCAGTTCTTC
CDR3aa: CASSERDGSYNEQFF
d_gene: NA
j_gene: TRBJ2-1
abundance: NA
v_gene: TRBV7-9

CDR3nt: TGTGCCAGCAGCGGCGTACAGGCCAACGTCCTGACTTTC
CDR3aa: CASSGVQANVLTF
d_gene: NA
j_gene: TRBJ2-6
abundance: NA
v_gene: TRBV7-9

CDR3nt: TGTGCCAGCAGTCCCCGACCGCCATACTCTGGAAACACCATATATTTT
CDR3aa: CASSPRPPYSGNTIYF
d_gene: NA
j_gene: TRBJ1-3
abundance: few
v_gene: TRBV27

CDR3nt: TGCGCCAGCAGCCTTGGACAGGGAACCTACGAGCAGTACTTC
CDR3aa: CASSLGQGTYEQYF
d_gene: TRBD1
j_gene: TRBJ2-7
abundance: NA
v_gene: TRBV4-1

CDR3nt: TGTGCCAGCAGCTTAGAGGCCAGTCGGGCTTCGGGGCAGTTCTTC
CDR3aa: CASSLEASRASGQFF
d_gene: NA
j_gene: TRBJ2-1
abundance: NA
v_gene: TRBV7-2

CDR3nt: TGCGCCAGCAGCTTGTACTGGATGAACACTGAAGCTTTCTTT
CDR3aa: CASSLYWMNTEAFF
d_gene: NA
j_gene: TRBJ1-1
abundance: NA
v_gene: TRBV5-1

CDR3nt: TGCGCCAGCAGCACCCAGGGGATAAGGGCCTACGAGCAGTACTTC
CDR3aa: CASSTQGIRAYEQYF
d_gene: NA
j_gene: TRBJ2-7
abundance: NA
v_gene: TRBV5-1